The table lists the clone carrying this T cell receptor (beta chain) with a few counts. Its antigen is as yet unknown. V dropped 5 bases and J dropped 7 bases, with 15 bases sitting between them. The CDR3 extends over 14 amino acids. Germline CDR1 SGHTA, CDR2 FQGTGA. This specimen comes from a study of naive and memory T cell subsets. Whole-study findings and limits: In CD4 and CD8 cells, diversity dropped from naive through EMRA.

CMV status came from CD4+ T cell IFNgamma after overnight CMV lysate stimulation of fresh PBMCs. Cells stained for CD3, CD4, CD8, CD45RA, CD27 and viability were sorted into four CD45RA/CD27 subsets. Two oligonucleotides, mixed equimolar, formed the beta constant-region primer covering TRBC1 and TRBC2. The ligated cDNA underwent four PCR rounds using SP2 and nested alpha and beta constant-region primers. TCRdb reprocessed the UMI-ligation and nested PCR reads with MiXCR, giving one entry per CDR3 protein. The data show about 120,000 distinct CDR3 sequences, 30% to 45% seen once. This chain connects TRBV7-3 to TRBJ2-1; D not resolved. The material sequenced was central memory CD4+ T cells from blood. The clonotype was recovered from a human donor in good health. The CDR3 loop reads CASSRSWGKNEQFF. CDR3 DNA: TGTGCCAGCAGCCGTAGTTGGGGTAAGAATGAGCAGTTCTTC.